This entry is about one T cell receptor beta chain. No antigen is known for it. The data stem from a study of cytomegalovirus exposure and HLA in healthy donors. Study-wide results and caveats: Previous analysis showed most TCR beta V segments were productive about 87% or about 30% of the time.

J gave up 0 bases and V 3 bases, and 4 bases lay outside the gene matches. CDR3 length: 15 amino acids. CDR1 and CDR2 (germline): SGHRS, YFSETQ. PCR employed 60 Vbeta and 13 Jbeta primers. The protocol was immunoSEQ multiplex PCR, while the TCRdb copy is restricted to in-frame clones and leaves out a portion. The data contain approximately 170,000 clones, approximately 81% of them singletons. The chain combines TRBV5-1 with TRBJ1-2; TRBD1 matches 8 bases. The clonotype comes from a woman between 45 and 65 years old in good health and CMV-seronegative. The sequencing sample was made of PBMCs. CDR3 nucleotide sequence: TGCGCCAGCAGCTACGGACAGGGTTCTAACTATGGCTACACCTTC. Its protein product is CASSYGQGSNYGYTF.